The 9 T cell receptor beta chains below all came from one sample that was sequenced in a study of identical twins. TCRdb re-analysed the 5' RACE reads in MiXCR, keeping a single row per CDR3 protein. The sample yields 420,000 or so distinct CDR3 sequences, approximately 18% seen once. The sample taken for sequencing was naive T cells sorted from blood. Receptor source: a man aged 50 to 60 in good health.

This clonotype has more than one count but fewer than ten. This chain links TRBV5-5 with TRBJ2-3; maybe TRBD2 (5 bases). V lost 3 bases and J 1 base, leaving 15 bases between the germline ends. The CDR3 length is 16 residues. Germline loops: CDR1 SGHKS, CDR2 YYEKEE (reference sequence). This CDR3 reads CASSSLGVAGTDTQYF. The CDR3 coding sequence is TGTGCCAGCAGCTCGCTCGGGGTCGCCGGCACAGATACGCAGTATTTT.

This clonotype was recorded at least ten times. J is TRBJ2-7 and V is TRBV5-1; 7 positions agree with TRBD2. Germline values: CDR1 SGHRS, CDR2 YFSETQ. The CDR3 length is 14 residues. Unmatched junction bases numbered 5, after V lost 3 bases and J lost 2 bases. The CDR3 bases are TGCGCCAGCAGCTACGGGACTACGACCTACGAGCAGTACTTC. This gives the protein CASSYGTTTYEQYF.

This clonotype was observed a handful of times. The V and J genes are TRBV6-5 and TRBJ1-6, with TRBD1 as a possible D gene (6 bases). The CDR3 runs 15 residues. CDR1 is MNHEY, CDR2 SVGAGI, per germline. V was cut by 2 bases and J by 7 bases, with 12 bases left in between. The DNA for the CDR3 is TGTGCCAGCAGTTACGGGTTCGGGGGCAATTCACCCCTCCACTTT. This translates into CASSYGFGGNSPLHF.

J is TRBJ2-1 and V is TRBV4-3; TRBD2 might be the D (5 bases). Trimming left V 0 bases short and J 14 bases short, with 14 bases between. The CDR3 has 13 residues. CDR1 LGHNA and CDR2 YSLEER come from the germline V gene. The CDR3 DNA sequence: TGCGCCAGCAGCCAAGATGGGAGCGCTCCTGAGTTCTTC. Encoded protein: CASSQDGSAPEFF.

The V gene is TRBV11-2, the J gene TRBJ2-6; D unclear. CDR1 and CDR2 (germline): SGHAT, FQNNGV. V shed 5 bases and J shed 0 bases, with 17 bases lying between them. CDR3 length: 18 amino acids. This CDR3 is CASSPRILRGSGANVLTF. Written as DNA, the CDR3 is TGTGCCAGCAGCCCTCGAATATTAAGAGGCTCTGGGGCCAACGTCCTGACTTTC.

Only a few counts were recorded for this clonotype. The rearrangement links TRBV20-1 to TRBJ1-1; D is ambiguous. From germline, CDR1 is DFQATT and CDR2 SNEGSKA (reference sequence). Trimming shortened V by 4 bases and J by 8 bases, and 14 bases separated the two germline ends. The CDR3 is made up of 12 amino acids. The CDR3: CSATHRFEEAFF. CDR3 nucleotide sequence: TGCAGTGCTACCCACCGGTTCGAAGAAGCTTTCTTT.

This CDR3 is CAIGVGTLAKNIQYF. The CDR3 coding sequence is TGTGCCATAGGGGTTGGGACCTTAGCCAAAAACATTCAGTACTTC. The rearrangement joins TRBV10-3 to TRBJ2-4, with D perhaps matching TRBD1 or TRBD2 (5 bases each). V gave up 9 bases and J gave up 0 bases, with 15 bases separating them. CDR3 length: 15 residues. Germline V lookup: CDR1 ENHRY, CDR2 SYGVKD.

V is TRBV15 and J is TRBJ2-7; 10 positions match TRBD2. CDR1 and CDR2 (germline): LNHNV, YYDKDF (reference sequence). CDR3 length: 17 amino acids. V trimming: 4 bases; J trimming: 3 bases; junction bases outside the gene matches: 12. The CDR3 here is CATSTQPLAGDNYEQYF. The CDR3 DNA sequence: TGTGCCACCAGCACCCAACCTCTAGCGGGGGATAACTACGAGCAGTACTTC.

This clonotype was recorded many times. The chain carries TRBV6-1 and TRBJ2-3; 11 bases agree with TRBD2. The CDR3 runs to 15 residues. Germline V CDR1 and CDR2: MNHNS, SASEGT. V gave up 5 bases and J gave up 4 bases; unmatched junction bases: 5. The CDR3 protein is CASSPLAGGPDTQYF. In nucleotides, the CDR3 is TGTGCCAGCAGTCCGCTAGCGGGAGGACCAGATACGCAGTATTTT.